Listed below are T cell receptor beta chains from one sample, sequenced in a study of blood T cell repertoires in COVID-19. Using immunoSEQ multiplex PCR, the repertoire was profiled, and TCRdb retains in-frame clones only, with some absent. This sample yields about 240,000 clones, of which 70% to 90% are seen a single time; about 5.9% belongs to the top ten. The sequencing input was peripheral blood. These receptors were collected from a man in his sixties with acute or convalescent COVID-19. Each CDR3 is given with its conserved first and last residue. The D gene is left open where the match is weak. Clone sizes are given selectively: once, few, many, or a class where the clone is expanded.

CDR3aa,CDR3nt,d_gene,j_gene,abundance,v_gene
CATSRDFGTGYSYEQYF,TGTGCCACCAGCAGAGATTTCGGGACAGGGTACTCCTACGAGCAGTACTTC,TRBD1,TRBJ2-7,.,TRBV15
CASSDLPSAGARDNSPLHF,TGTGCCAGCAGCGACCTTCCCTCGGCAGGGGCCAGGGATAATTCACCCCTCCACTTT,.,TRBJ1-6,.,TRBV21-1
CAWGQRRDTEAFF,TGTGCCTGGGGGCAGCGGAGGGACACTGAAGCTTTCTTT,.,TRBJ1-1,.,TRBV30
CSAGLINQPQHF,TGCAGCGCGGGACTGATCAATCAGCCCCAGCATTTT,.,TRBJ1-5,.,TRBV29-1
CASSTSWDTNTEAFF,TGTGCCAGTAGTACATCGTGGGACACAAACACTGAAGCTTTCTTT,.,TRBJ1-1,.,TRBV19
CASSLFLTSDGEGWQYF,TGTGCCAGCAGCTTGTTTCTGACTAGCGACGGAGAGGGGTGGCAGTATTTT,TRBD2,TRBJ2-3,.,TRBV5-4
CASSSGALTYEQYF,TGTGCCAGTAGTAGTGGGGCTCTTACCTACGAGCAGTACTTC,.,TRBJ2-7,.,TRBV19
CASSIDRRTGYMNTEAFF,TGTGCCAGTAGTATAGACAGAAGGACAGGCTACATGAACACTGAAGCTTTCTTT,TRBD1,TRBJ1-1,.,TRBV19
CASSPSSGTEAFF,TGTGCCAGCAGCCCAAGTAGCGGCACTGAAGCTTTCTTT,.,TRBJ1-1,.,TRBV9
CASAGTGNTGELFF,TGTGCCAGTGCCGGGACAGGGAACACCGGGGAGCTGTTTTTT,TRBD1,TRBJ2-2,.,TRBV19
CATGKQGFLLSREKLFF,TGTGCCACCGGAAAACAGGGGTTCTTGTTGTCGCGGGAAAAACTGTTTTTT,TRBD1,TRBJ1-4,.,TRBV27
CAWSPFQETQYF,TGTGCCTGGAGTCCGTTCCAAGAGACCCAGTACTTC,.,TRBJ2-5,.,TRBV30
CASKGAGGPRNEQYF,TGTGCCAGCAAAGGGGCGGGAGGGCCCAGGAACGAGCAGTACTTC,TRBD2,TRBJ2-7,.,TRBV27
CASSIIGNTEAFF,TGTGCCAGCAGCATCATCGGGAACACTGAAGCTTTCTTT,.,TRBJ1-1,few,TRBV12-3/TRBV12-4
CASSWGQGLGYTF,TGTGCCAGCAGCTGGGGACAGGGTCTTGGCTACACCTTC,TRBD1,TRBJ1-2,.,TRBV5-8
CASNRGQLGTDTQYF,TGTGCCAGCAATAGAGGACAATTGGGCACAGATACGCAGTATTTT,.,TRBJ2-3,.,TRBV27
CAWRPLGGGLGGNTIYF,TGTGCCTGGAGACCCCTCGGTGGGGGGTTAGGTGGAAACACCATATATTTT,.,TRBJ1-3,few,TRBV30
CATTSESSYEQYF,TGTGCCACCACTAGCGAAAGCTCCTACGAGCAGTACTTC,TRBD2,TRBJ2-7,.,TRBV10-3
CASSWDNIRETQYF,TGCGCCAGCAGCTGGGACAACATCAGGGAGACCCAGTACTTC,.,TRBJ2-5,.,TRBV5-1
CASSLDQGAGYTF,TGTGCCAGCAGCTTAGATCAGGGGGCTGGCTACACCTTC,TRBD1,TRBJ1-2,.,TRBV11-2
CASRTTENTEAFF,TGTGCCAGCAGGACAACGGAGAACACTGAAGCTTTCTTT,.,TRBJ1-1,.,TRBV6-5
CAWSLSLPGQGSEQFF,TGTGCCTGGAGTCTTTCTTTACCGGGACAGGGCAGCGAGCAGTTCTTC,TRBD1,TRBJ2-1,.,TRBV30
CASSLIGTGTYQETQYF,TGTGCCAGCAGTTTAATTGGGACAGGAACGTACCAAGAGACCCAGTACTTC,TRBD1,TRBJ2-5,.,TRBV28
CASSPSRETQYF,TGTGCCAGCTCCCCCTCTCGGGAGACCCAGTACTTC,.,TRBJ2-5,.,TRBV18
CASSTTGSLSSYNEQFF,TGTGCCAGCAGTACCACAGGGTCCCTGAGCTCCTACAATGAGCAGTTCTTC,.,TRBJ2-1,.,TRBV28